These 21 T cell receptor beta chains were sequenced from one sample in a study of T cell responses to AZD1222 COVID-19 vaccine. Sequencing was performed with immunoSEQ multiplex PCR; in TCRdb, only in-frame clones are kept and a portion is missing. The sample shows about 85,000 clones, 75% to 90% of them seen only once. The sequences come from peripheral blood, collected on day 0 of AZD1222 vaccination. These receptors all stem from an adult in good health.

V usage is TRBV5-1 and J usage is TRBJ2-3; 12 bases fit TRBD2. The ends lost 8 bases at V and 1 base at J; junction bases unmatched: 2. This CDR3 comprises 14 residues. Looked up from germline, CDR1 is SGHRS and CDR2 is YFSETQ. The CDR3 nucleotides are TGCGCCAGTCGGACTAGCGGGGGCACAGATACGCAGTATTTT. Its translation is CASRTSGGTDTQYF.

CDR3 amino acids: CASSLSGSWTDTQYF. The CDR3 bases are TGTGCCAGCAGCCTTAGCGGGAGTTGGACAGATACGCAGTATTTT. The V and J genes are TRBV9 and TRBJ2-3; 9 bases are shared with TRBD2. The J segment lost 3 bases and the V segment lost 4 bases, leaving 6 bases of the junction unmatched. This CDR3 is 15 amino acids long. Germline V lookup: CDR1 SGDLS, CDR2 YYNGEE.

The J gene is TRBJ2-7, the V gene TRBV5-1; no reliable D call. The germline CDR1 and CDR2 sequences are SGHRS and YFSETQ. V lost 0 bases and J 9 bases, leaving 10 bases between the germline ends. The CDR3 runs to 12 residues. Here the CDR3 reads CASSLDKGWQYF. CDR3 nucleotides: TGCGCCAGCAGCTTGGATAAGGGTTGGCAGTACTTC. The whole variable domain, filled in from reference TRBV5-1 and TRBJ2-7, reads KAGVTQTPRYLIKTRGQQVTLSCSPISGHRSVSWYQQTPGQGLQFLFEYFSETQRNKGNFPGRFSGRQFSNSRSEMNVSTLELGDSALYLCASSLDKGWQYFGPGTRLTVT.

This chain's CDR3 is CASSFSSGNTIYF. The CDR3 nucleotides are TGCGCCAGCAGTTTTAGCTCTGGAAACACCATATATTTT. V and J are TRBV5-1 and TRBJ1-3; D remains ambiguous. This CDR3 is built from 13 residues. Germline lookup yields CDR1 SGHRS and CDR2 YFSETQ. V dropped 5 bases and J dropped 0 bases, with 6 bases sitting between them.

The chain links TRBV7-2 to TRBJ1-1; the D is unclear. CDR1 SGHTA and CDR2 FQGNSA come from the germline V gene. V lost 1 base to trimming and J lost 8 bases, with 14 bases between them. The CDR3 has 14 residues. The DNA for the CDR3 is TGTGCCAGCAGCTTAGTAGGTCGGGGAGGCGAAGCTTTCTTT. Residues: CASSLVGRGGEAFF.

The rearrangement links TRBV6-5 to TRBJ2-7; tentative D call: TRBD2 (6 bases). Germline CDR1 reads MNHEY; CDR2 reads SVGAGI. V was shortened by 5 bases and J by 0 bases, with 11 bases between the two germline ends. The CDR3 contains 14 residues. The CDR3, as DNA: TGTGCCAGCAGTAATACCGGGAGCTCCTACGAGCAGTACTTC. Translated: CASSNTGSSYEQYF.

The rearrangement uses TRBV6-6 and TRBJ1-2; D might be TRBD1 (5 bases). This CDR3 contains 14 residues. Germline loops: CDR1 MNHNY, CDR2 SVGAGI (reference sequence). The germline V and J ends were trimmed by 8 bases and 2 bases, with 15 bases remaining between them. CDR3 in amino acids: CASSSIGANYGYTF. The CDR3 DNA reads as TGTGCCAGCTCCTCAATTGGGGCCAACTATGGCTACACCTTC.

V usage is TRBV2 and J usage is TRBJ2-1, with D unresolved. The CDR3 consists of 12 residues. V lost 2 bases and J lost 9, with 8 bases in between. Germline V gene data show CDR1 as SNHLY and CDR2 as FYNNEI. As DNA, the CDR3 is TGTGCCAGCAGTGAAAGCGTGGGTGAGCAGTTCTTC. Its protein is CASSESVGEQFF.

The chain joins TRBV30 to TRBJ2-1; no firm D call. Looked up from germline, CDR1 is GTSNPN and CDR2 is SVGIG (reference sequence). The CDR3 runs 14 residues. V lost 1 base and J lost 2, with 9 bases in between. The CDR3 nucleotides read TGTGCCTGGAGTGATGGGAACGCCTACAATGAGCAGTTCTTC. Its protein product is CAWSDGNAYNEQFF.

For the CDR3, the DNA is TGTGCCAGCAGCTTAGGGTCTCGGACGTCTGGGGCCAACGTCCTGACTTTC. Residues: CASSLGSRTSGANVLTF. V gene TRBV7-2 combines with J gene TRBJ2-6; D is unresolved. CDR1 SGHTA and CDR2 FQGNSA come from the germline V gene. The ends were cut back, 1 base at V and 1 base at J, with 11 bases in the middle. The CDR3 sequence is 17 residues long.

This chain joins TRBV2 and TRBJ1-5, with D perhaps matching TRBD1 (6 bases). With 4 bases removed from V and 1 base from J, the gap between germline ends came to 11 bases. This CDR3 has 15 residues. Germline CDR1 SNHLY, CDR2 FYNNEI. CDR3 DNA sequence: TGTGCCAGCAGTGGGGGGGGCCTGAGCAATCAGCCCCAGCATTTT. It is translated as CASSGGGLSNQPQHF. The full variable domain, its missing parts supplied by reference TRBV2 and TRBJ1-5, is EPEVTQTPSHQVTQMGQEVILRCVPISNHLYFYWYRQILGQKVEFLVSFYNNEISEKSEIFDDQFSVERPDGSNFTLKIRSTKLEDSAMYFCASSGGGLSNQPQHFGDGTRLSIL.

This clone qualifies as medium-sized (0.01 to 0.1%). For the CDR3, the DNA is TGTGCCAGTAGTCCCCGGGTGAGCGGGATGTCGGATACGCAGTATTTT. Protein sequence: CASSPRVSGMSDTQYF. The gene calls are TRBV19 and TRBJ2-3; TRBD2 aligns across 7 bases. Germline V gene data show CDR1 as LNHDA and CDR2 as SQIVND (reference sequence). V lost 5 bases to trimming and J lost 6 bases; unmatched junction nucleotides: 14. This CDR3 is 16 amino acids long.

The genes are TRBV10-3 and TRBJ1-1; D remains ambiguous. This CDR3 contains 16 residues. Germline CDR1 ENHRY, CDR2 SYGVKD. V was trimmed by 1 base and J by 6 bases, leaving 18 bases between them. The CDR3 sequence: CAISELDTANGAEAFF. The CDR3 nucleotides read TGTGCCATCAGTGAGTTAGACACAGCTAACGGCGCTGAAGCTTTCTTT.

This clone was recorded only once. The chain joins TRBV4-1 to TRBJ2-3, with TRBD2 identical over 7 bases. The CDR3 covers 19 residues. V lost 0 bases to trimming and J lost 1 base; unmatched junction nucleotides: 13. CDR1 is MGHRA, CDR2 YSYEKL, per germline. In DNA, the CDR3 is TGCGCCAGCAGCCAAGATATCGGCGGGGGAGTGGGGGGCACAGATACGCAGTATTTT. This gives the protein CASSQDIGGGVGGTDTQYF.

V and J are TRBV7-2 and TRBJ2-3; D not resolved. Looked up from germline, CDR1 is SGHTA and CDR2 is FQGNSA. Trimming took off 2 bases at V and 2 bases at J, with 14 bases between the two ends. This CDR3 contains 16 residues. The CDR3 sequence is CASSLLSRRLTDTQYF. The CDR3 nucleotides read TGTGCCAGCAGCTTACTCTCTCGCCGCCTCACAGATACGCAGTATTTT.

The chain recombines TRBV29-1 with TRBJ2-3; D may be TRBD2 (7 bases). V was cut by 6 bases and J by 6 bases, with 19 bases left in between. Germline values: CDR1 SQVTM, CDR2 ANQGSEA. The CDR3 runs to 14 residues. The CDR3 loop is CSVGIGGGLDTQYF. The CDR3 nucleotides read TGCAGCGTCGGAATAGGGGGGGGATTGGATACGCAGTATTTT.

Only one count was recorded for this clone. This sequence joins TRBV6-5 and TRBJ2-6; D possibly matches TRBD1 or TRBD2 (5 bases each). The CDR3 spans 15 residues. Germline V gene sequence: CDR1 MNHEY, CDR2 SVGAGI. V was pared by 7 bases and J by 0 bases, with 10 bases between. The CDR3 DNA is TGTGCCAGCACTCCAGGGAGCTCTGGGGCCAACGTCCTGACTTTC. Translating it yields CASTPGSSGANVLTF.

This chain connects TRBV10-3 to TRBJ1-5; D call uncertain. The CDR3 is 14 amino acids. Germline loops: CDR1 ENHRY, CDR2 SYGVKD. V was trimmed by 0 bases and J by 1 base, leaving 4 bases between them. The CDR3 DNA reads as TGTGCCATCAGTGAGTCTGCCAGCAATCAGCCCCAGCATTTT. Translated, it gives CAISESASNQPQHF.

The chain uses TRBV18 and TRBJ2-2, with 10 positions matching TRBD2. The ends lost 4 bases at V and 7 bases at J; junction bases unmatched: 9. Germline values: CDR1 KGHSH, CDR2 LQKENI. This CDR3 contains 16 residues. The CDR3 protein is CASSLLAGVLHGELFF. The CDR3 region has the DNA TGTGCCAGCTCACTTCTAGCGGGAGTATTGCACGGGGAGCTGTTTTTT.

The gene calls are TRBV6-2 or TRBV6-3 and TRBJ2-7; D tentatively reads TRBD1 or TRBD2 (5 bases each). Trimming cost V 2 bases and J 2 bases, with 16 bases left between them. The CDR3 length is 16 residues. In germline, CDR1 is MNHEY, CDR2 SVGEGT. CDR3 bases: TGTGCCAGCAGTTACCAGAGGGGACGGAATCCCTACGAGCAGTACTTC. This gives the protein CASSYQRGRNPYEQYF.

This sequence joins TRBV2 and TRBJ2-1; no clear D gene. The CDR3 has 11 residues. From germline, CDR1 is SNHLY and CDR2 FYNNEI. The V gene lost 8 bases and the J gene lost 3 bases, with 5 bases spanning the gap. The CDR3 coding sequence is TGTGCCAGCGTGATCTACAATGAGCAGTTCTTC. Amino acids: CASVIYNEQFF.